The T cell receptor beta chain under discussion was sequenced for a study of beta chain features in type 1 diabetes. About the research overall: Age, gender and cell yields were similar between patients and healthy donors. Findings and limits, study-wide: For Type 1 diabetes patients, all four CD4+ subsets carried TCRB CDR3s that were moderately but significantly shorter. HLA influence on TCRB rearrangement stayed unresolved here.

The investigators reverse transcribed all of the isolated RNA, so they sequenced expressed TCRB transcripts. Sequencing was performed with immunoSEQ multiplex PCR; in TCRdb, only in-frame clones are kept and a portion is missing. The sample yields fewer than 450,000 clones, approximately 13% seen once. Trimming at V came to 2 bases and at J to 6 bases, leaving 10 bases not matched to a gene. The CDR3 consists of 17 residues. Germline CDR1 is SGDLS and CDR2 is YYNGEE. Note on this clone: The antigen is not known.

The V call is TRBV9, the J call TRBJ2-1; 11 positions agree with TRBD2. The receptor's source is a woman aged 18-29 years with type 1 diabetes. The sample comprised naive CD4+ T cells from blood. The CDR3 DNA sequence: TGTGCCAGCAGCGTGGGCTCAGGGACTAGCGGTCGCAATGAGCAGTTCTTC. Translated: CASSVGSGTSGRNEQFF.